The 30 T cell receptor beta chains below were found in one sample sequenced in a study of radiation and T cells in renal cell carcinoma. As for time point: baseline pretreatment blood. Regarding treatment: 15 Gy SBRT to primary tumor, nephrectomy 4 weeks later. Profiling relied on immunoSEQ multiplex PCR, and the TCRdb table lists in-frame clones only, not all of them. Counted here are around 140,000 clones, about 85% occurring once; the ten biggest clones make up approximately 4%. The starting material was blood, obtained from a patient whose treatment included radiotherapy and nephrectomy. The receptors stem from a woman between 65 and 79 years old with renal cell carcinoma.

This chain joins TRBV7-2 and TRBJ2-3; 13 bases agree with TRBD2. The germline gives CDR1 SGHTA, CDR2 FQGNSA. With V trimmed by 5 bases and J by 11 bases, 7 bases remained unmatched. This CDR3 is built from 14 residues. The CDR3 loop is CASSRGLAGVRQYF. The CDR3 DNA is TGTGCCAGCAGCCGAGGACTAGCGGGGGTTAGGCAGTATTTT.

CDR3 amino acids: CASRLSPIKNIQYF. CDR3 coding DNA: TGCGCCAGCAGACTTAGCCCAATTAAAAACATTCAGTACTTC. The V call is TRBV5-1, the J call TRBJ2-4; no definite D call. CDR3 length equals 14 residues. Germline CDR1 is SGHRS and CDR2 is YFSETQ. Deletions cut 5 bases from V and 4 bases from J, with 13 bases between.

The chain links TRBV19 to TRBJ1-1, with D possibly being TRBD1 (6 bases). Germline-derived CDR1 and CDR2 are LNHDA and SQIVND (reference sequence). Trimming removed 9 bases from V and 7 bases from J, with 18 bases in between. The CDR3 sequence is 13 residues long. The CDR3 region is CASNGQGFGEAFF. The CDR3 region has the DNA TGTGCCAGCAATGGGCAGGGGTTTGGTGAAGCTTTCTTT.

The V and J genes are TRBV27 and TRBJ2-3, with 7 bases aligning to TRBD1. The ends lost 5 bases at V and 7 bases at J; junction bases unmatched: 9. The CDR3 consists of 14 residues. Germline V gene sequence: CDR1 MNHEY, CDR2 SMNVEV (reference sequence). The CDR3 loop is CASSPPGQTNTQYF. The CDR3 nucleotides are TGTGCCAGCAGTCCACCGGGACAGACGAATACGCAGTATTTT.

This rearrangement joins TRBV5-1 to TRBJ2-2; TRBD1 matches 7 bases. The CDR3 spans 13 residues. V shed 4 bases, J shed 6 bases, and the junction held 3 bases outside the gene matches. Germline lookup yields CDR1 SGHRS and CDR2 YFSETQ. In DNA, the CDR3 is TGCGCCAGCAGCATACAGGGGCCCGGGGAGCTGTTTTTT. Translated, it gives CASSIQGPGELFF.

The V and J genes are TRBV7-2 and TRBJ1-1, with D maybe TRBD1 (6 bases). The V gene lost 5 bases and the J gene lost 6 bases, with 19 bases spanning the gap. The V gene's germline CDR1 is SGHTA and CDR2 FQGNSA. The CDR3 spans 15 residues. CDR3 residues: CASSPIKGGWPEAFF. The CDR3 DNA reads TGTGCCAGCAGCCCCATTAAGGGGGGGTGGCCTGAAGCTTTCTTT.

The chain carries TRBV18 and TRBJ1-1; possible D gene TRBD1, 5 bases. With 3 bases removed from V and 1 base from J, the gap between germline ends came to 12 bases. Germline V lookup: CDR1 KGHSH, CDR2 LQKENI. This CDR3 region has 15 residues. The CDR3, as DNA: TGTGCCAGCTCACCTCGTAGTGGGGGGAACACTGAAGCTTTCTTT. Translation: CASSPRSGGNTEAFF.

The chain joins TRBV4-3 to TRBJ2-1; 10 nucleotides agree with TRBD2. This CDR3 has 15 residues. Germline CDR1 is LGHNA and CDR2 is YSLEER. Germline trimming cut 5 bases from V and 6 bases from J; bases unmatched to any gene: 7. The CDR3 protein is CASSSGTSAFNEQFF. In nucleotides, the CDR3 is TGCGCCAGCAGCTCCGGGACTAGCGCGTTCAATGAGCAGTTCTTC.

The chain uses TRBV30 and TRBJ1-2; D call uncertain. CDR3 length: 13 residues. Trimming took 0 bases from V and 7 from J, leaving 12 bases between them. The germline V gene has CDR1 GTSNPN and CDR2 SVGIG (reference sequence). The CDR3 sequence is CAWSVGRAGGYTF. In DNA form, the CDR3 reads TGTGCCTGGAGTGTAGGTCGGGCCGGTGGCTACACCTTC. Combining the CDR3 with reference TRBV30 and TRBJ1-2 gives the whole variable domain SQTIHQWPATLVQPVGSPLSLECTVEGTSNPNLYWYRQAAGRGLQLLFYSVGIGQISSEVPQNLSASRPQDRQFILSSKKLLLSDSGFYLCAWSVGRAGGYTFGSGTRLTVV.

Concerning this clone itself: Other DNA sequences in this specimen translate into the identical CDR3. The chain joins TRBV5-1 to TRBJ1-1; tentatively, D is TRBD1 (5 bases). The CDR3 length is 13 residues. The V end was cut by 3 bases, the J end by 2 bases, with 8 bases between. Germline V gene lookup returns CDR1 SGHRS and CDR2 YFSETQ. The CDR3 loop reads CASSSTVNTEAFF. For the CDR3, the DNA is TGCGCCAGCAGCTCGACAGTCAACACTGAAGCTTTCTTT.

The chain carries TRBV28 and TRBJ1-2; maybe TRBD1 (5 bases). Germline CDR1 reads MDHEN; CDR2 reads SYDVKM. V was cut by 3 bases and J by 0 bases, with 8 bases left in between. The CDR3 extends over 14 amino acids. This CDR3 reads CASSFRVSNYGYTF. CDR3 nucleotides: TGTGCCAGCAGTTTCAGGGTTTCTAACTATGGCTACACCTTC.

The chain employs TRBV28 and TRBJ1-2; no clear D gene. CDR1 is MDHEN and CDR2 is SYDVKM in the germline V gene. This CDR3 comprises 12 residues. Trimming pared 5 bases from V and 3 bases from J, leaving 7 bases between. The CDR3 bases are TGTGCCAGCAGTAAGGAGGACTATGGCTACACCTTC. It translates to CASSKEDYGYTF.

The gene calls are TRBV10-3 and TRBJ2-1, with 15 bases lining up with TRBD2. The V and J ends lost 6 bases and 8 bases, in that order; junction bases with no gene match: 5. Per germline, CDR1 ENHRY and CDR2 SYGVKD. The CDR3 runs 15 residues. The CDR3 is CAIRGLAGGQDEQFF. CDR3 nucleotides: TGTGCCATCAGAGGACTAGCGGGGGGGCAGGATGAGCAGTTCTTC.

The chain couples TRBV2 to TRBJ1-5, with 9 bases lining up with TRBD1. The CDR3 is 17 residues long. Germline V gene sequence: CDR1 SNHLY, CDR2 FYNNEI. V lost 4 bases to trimming and J lost 1 base; unmatched junction nucleotides: 8. CDR3: CASSGVGGQGSNQPQHF. The CDR3 nucleotides are TGTGCCAGCAGTGGCGTGGGGGGACAGGGAAGCAATCAGCCCCAGCATTTT.

The CDR3 coding sequence is TGTGCCTGGAAGAGACAGGGGGGCTCTAGCTATGGCTACACCTTC. Translated, it gives CAWKRQGGSSYGYTF. The chain recombines TRBV30 with TRBJ1-2; 9 positions agree with TRBD1. The junction had 10 bases not matched to a gene; V was cut back by 4 bases and J by 4 bases. The germline V gene encodes CDR1 GTSNPN and CDR2 SVGIG (reference sequence). This CDR3 contains 15 residues. The variable domain in full, completed from reference TRBV30 and TRBJ1-2, reads SQTIHQWPATLVQPVGSPLSLECTVEGTSNPNLYWYRQAAGRGLQLLFYSVGIGQISSEVPQNLSASRPQDRQFILSSKKLLLSDSGFYLCAWKRQGGSSYGYTFGSGTRLTVV.

The chain combines TRBV6-5 with TRBJ2-1, with TRBD1 as a possible D gene (5 bases). CDR1 is MNHEY and CDR2 is SVGAGI in the germline V gene. The CDR3 is made up of 13 amino acids. V was pared by 6 bases and J by 8 bases, with 14 bases between. Here the CDR3 reads CASREGVGHEQFF. The CDR3, as DNA: TGTGCCAGCAGGGAAGGGGTTGGACATGAGCAGTTCTTC.

This CDR3 reads CATSRATTNTEAFF. The CDR3 DNA sequence: TGTGCCACCAGCCGGGCGACTACAAACACTGAAGCTTTCTTT. The J gene is TRBJ1-1, the V gene TRBV15; D gene unclear. The length of the CDR3 is 14 residues. Germline CDR1 reads LNHNV; CDR2 reads YYDKDF (reference sequence). Trimming pared 5 bases from V and 2 bases from J, leaving 12 bases between.

This clone appeared once. The chain joins TRBV28 to TRBJ1-5; tentative D call: TRBD1 (6 bases). The V gene lost 6 bases and the J gene lost 7 bases, with 10 bases spanning the gap. The CDR3 has 12 amino acids. In germline, CDR1 is MDHEN, CDR2 SYDVKM. CDR3 sequence (DNA): TGTGCCAGCAGCCGTGGGGGCCAGCCCCAGCATTTT. Amino acids: CASSRGGQPQHF.

The CDR3 DNA is TGCGCCAGCAGCCAAGAGGGGTCTACGGGGGCCCAGAATCAGCCCCAGCATTTT. Translating it yields CASSQEGSTGAQNQPQHF. The chain joins TRBV4-1 to TRBJ1-5; tentatively, D is TRBD1 (6 bases). Trimming took off 0 bases at V and 4 bases at J, with 19 bases between the two ends. CDR1 MGHRA and CDR2 YSYEKL come from the germline V gene. The CDR3 runs 18 residues.

The genes are TRBV5-1 and TRBJ1-1; D gene ambiguous. Germline V CDR1 and CDR2: SGHRS, YFSETQ. V was shortened by 1 base and J by 1 base, with 11 bases between the two germline ends. The CDR3 is 15 residues long. CDR3 in DNA: TGCGCCAGCAGCTTGCGGGTGCAATCGAACACTGAAGCTTTCTTT. Its protein product is CASSLRVQSNTEAFF.

The chain joins TRBV5-1 to TRBJ2-2; D ambiguous. Deletions cut 4 bases from V and 0 bases from J, with 13 bases between. Germline V gives CDR1 SGHRS, CDR2 YFSETQ. The CDR3 is 16 residues long. The CDR3 DNA sequence: TGCGCCAGCAGCCGTTTTATAGGAGCGAACACCGGGGAGCTGTTTTTT. Protein product: CASSRFIGANTGELFF.

The rearrangement links TRBV7-2 to TRBJ1-3, with unresolved D. The V gene's germline CDR1 is SGHTA and CDR2 FQGNSA. CDR3 length: 14 residues. With 1 base removed from V and 4 bases from J, the gap between germline ends came to 8 bases. CDR3 bases: TGTGCCAGCAGCTTAGACACCTCGGGAAACACCATATATTTT. Encoded protein: CASSLDTSGNTIYF. Variable domain in full (rest from reference TRBV7-2 and TRBJ1-3): GAGVSQSPSNKVTEKGKDVELRCDPISGHTALYWYRQSLGQGLEFLIYFQGNSAPDKSGLPSDRFSAERTGGSVSTLTIQRTQQEDSAVYLCASSLDTSGNTIYFGEGSWLTVV.

The chain employs TRBV30 and TRBJ1-1; D ambiguous. The CDR3 is made up of 11 amino acids. V was pared by 5 bases and J by 5 bases, with 9 bases between. CDR1 GTSNPN and CDR2 SVGIG come from the germline V gene (reference sequence). The CDR3: CAWGDMTEAFF. The CDR3 nucleotides read TGTGCCTGGGGAGACATGACTGAAGCTTTCTTT.

The chain carries TRBV5-6 and TRBJ2-3; D is unclear. This CDR3 is 13 amino acids long. V was trimmed by 0 bases and J by 6 bases, leaving 8 bases between them. Germline CDR1 is SGHDT and CDR2 is YYEEEE. CDR3 loop: CASSLGVSDTQYF. In DNA, the CDR3 is TGTGCCAGCAGCTTGGGAGTGTCGGATACGCAGTATTTT.

The chain couples TRBV6-1 to TRBJ1-1; 7 bases are a match to TRBD1. Germline V gene lookup returns CDR1 MNHNS and CDR2 SASEGT. The CDR3 consists of 14 residues. The V gene end was trimmed by 9 bases and the J gene end by 1 base; junction bases not matched to a gene: 8. The CDR3 spells CARGEEGANTEAFF. In nucleotides, the CDR3 is TGTGCCAGAGGGGAGGAGGGGGCGAACACTGAAGCTTTCTTT.

The rearrangement uses TRBV28 and TRBJ1-2, with D possibly TRBD1 on 5 matching bases. V lost 3 bases, J lost 1 base, and 9 bases lay in between. In germline, CDR1 is MDHEN, CDR2 SYDVKM. The CDR3 length is 14 residues. The CDR3 DNA reads as TGTGCCAGCAGTTTGGGGCTCCATAACTATGGCTACACCTTC. Its translation is CASSLGLHNYGYTF.

This clone appeared a single time. The gene calls are TRBV5-1 and TRBJ1-2; no definite D call. Trimming left V 0 bases short and J 1 base short, with 7 bases between. The CDR3 covers 14 residues. Germline CDR1 SGHRS, CDR2 YFSETQ. DNA for the CDR3: TGCGCCAGCAGCTTGGATGGCTTTAACTATGGCTACACCTTC. Its translation is CASSLDGFNYGYTF.

This rearrangement joins TRBV9 to TRBJ2-2; D is undetermined. The CDR3 is 13 residues long. V was cut by 0 bases and J by 5 bases, with 5 bases left in between. Looked up from germline, CDR1 is SGDLS and CDR2 is YYNGEE. CDR3 coding DNA: TGTGCCAGCAGCGTAGTGGGGACCGGGGAGCTGTTTTTT. Its translation is CASSVVGTGELFF.

V and J are TRBV5-4 and TRBJ2-3; no definite D call. Germline CDR1 reads SGHNT; CDR2 reads YYREEE (reference sequence). The length of the CDR3 is 18 residues. The V end was cut by 0 bases, the J end by 0 bases, with 17 bases between. The CDR3 bases are TGTGCCAGCAGCTTGGGGAAGGGAACCCGGGCGAGCACAGATACGCAGTATTTT. This encodes CASSLGKGTRASTDTQYF.

V and J are TRBV7-2 and TRBJ2-2; D gene ambiguous. The CDR3 has 11 residues. V lost 2 bases and J lost 7, with 2 bases in between. CDR1 and CDR2 from the germline V gene are SGHTA and FQGNSA. The CDR3 region is CASSLIGELFF. Written as DNA, the CDR3 is TGTGCCAGCAGCTTAATCGGGGAGCTGTTTTTT.